This TCR beta chain was observed in a study of Ad26.COV2.S vaccination and SARS-CoV-2 variants. The treatment denotes: around 19 received Ad26.COV2.S at low or high dose, single or two shots; about five received placebo; per-sample allocation not given. Vaccine and placebo recipients were sampled on day 63 after the first injection. TCRdb's table, derived via immunoSEQ multiplex PCR, lists solely in-frame clones and lacks some. The table includes more than 300,000 clones, about 88% detected once. The sample consisted of peripheral blood, taken in a trial of Ad26.COV2.S vaccine versus placebo. The receptor was isolated from a person between 18 and 60 years old who received the Ad26.COV2.S COVID-19 vaccine or a placebo.

The CDR3 here is CARSFSPGLADYEQYF. The DNA for the CDR3 is TGTGCCAGAAGCTTTTCCCCGGGACTAGCGGACTACGAGCAGTACTTC. The chain is built from TRBV5-3 and TRBJ2-7, with 11 bases matching TRBD2. TRBV5-3 falls under the ORF class, with uncertain function. This CDR3 contains 16 residues. With V trimmed by 2 bases and J by 3 bases, 7 bases remained unmatched.